The 20 T cell receptor beta chains below were found in one sample sequenced in a study of blood T cell repertoires in COVID-19. Assay: immunoSEQ multiplex PCR; the TCRdb copy retains only in-frame clones and omits some. The repertoire holds a few hundred thousand clones, with approximately 87% as singletons. The specimen was PBMCs or T cells enriched from blood (not recorded which). These receptors were obtained from a man aged 35 to 55 in a cohort exposed to, infected with or recovered from COVID-19 (not recorded which).

As to this clone: The same CDR3 can be traced to other DNA sequences in this sample. The chain links TRBV7-2 to TRBJ2-5; 7 nucleotides line up with TRBD2. The trim removed 6 bases at V and 2 bases at J, leaving 3 bases unmatched. The CDR3 is 13 amino acids. Germline V lookup: CDR1 SGHTA, CDR2 FQGNSA. The CDR3 is CASSPGLQETQYF. In DNA form, the CDR3 reads TGTGCCAGCAGTCCGGGACTACAAGAGACCCAGTACTTC.

This chain connects TRBV10-3 to TRBJ2-2, with D tentatively TRBD2 (5 bases). Germline V gene data show CDR1 as ENHRY and CDR2 as SYGVKD. V was clipped by 8 bases and J by 0 bases, with 10 bases between them. There are 14 residues in the CDR3. The CDR3 sequence: CAIGRVSNTGELFF. CDR3 in DNA: TGTGCCATCGGGCGGGTATCGAACACCGGGGAGCTGTTTTTT.

V gene TRBV7-3 combines with J gene TRBJ2-3; D is possibly TRBD2 (6 bases). The germline gives CDR1 SGHTA, CDR2 FQGTGA. Trimming shortened V by 5 bases and J by 1 base, and 13 bases separated the two germline ends. The CDR3 covers 15 residues. The CDR3: CASSTTGLRTDTQYF. The DNA for the CDR3 is TGTGCCAGCAGCACGACGGGACTTCGCACAGATACGCAGTATTTT.

The chain joins TRBV7-8 to TRBJ1-6, with a possible D match to TRBD1 (6 bases). Germline V gives CDR1 SGHVS, CDR2 FQNEAQ. The length of the CDR3 is 14 residues. Trimming took 7 bases from V and 10 from J, leaving 17 bases between them. The CDR3 sequence: CASTPQGLGSPLHF. In DNA form, the CDR3 reads TGTGCCAGCACCCCCCAGGGGCTAGGGTCACCCCTCCACTTT.

The V gene is TRBV4-1, the J gene TRBJ1-4; TRBD1 agrees at 11 bases. The CDR3 is 17 residues long. With 1 base clipped from V and 7 bases from J, the junction kept 8 bases outside the gene matches. Germline CDR1 and CDR2: MGHRA and YSYEKL. The CDR3 bases are TGCGCCAGCAGCCAAGTGAGCGGGACAGGGGGAGGTGAAAAACTGTTTTTT. Translating gives CASSQVSGTGGGEKLFF.

The J gene is TRBJ2-7, the V gene TRBV12-5; 8 bases are a match to TRBD1. The CDR3 is 14 residues long. V was clipped by 6 bases and J by 3 bases; unmatched bases: 7. Germline CDR1 is LGHNT and CDR2 is FRNRAP. The CDR3 bases are TGTGCTAGTGGACAGACAGGGGCGGACTACGAGCAGTACTTC. It codes for CASGQTGADYEQYF.

J is TRBJ1-1 and V is TRBV10-2; D is unresolved. Per the germline V gene, CDR1 is WSHSY and CDR2 is SAAADI. Trimming pared 1 base from V and 8 bases from J, leaving 5 bases between. The CDR3 runs 11 residues. The CDR3 here is CASSEYSEAFF. As DNA, the CDR3 is TGCGCCAGCAGTGAGTACTCAGAAGCTTTCTTT.

In this sample, this clone turned up once. V and J are TRBV28 and TRBJ1-5; D may be TRBD1 (5 bases). Germline-derived CDR1 and CDR2 are MDHEN and SYDVKM. This CDR3 has 14 amino acids. The V end lost 8 bases, the J end lost 6 bases, and 17 bases lay between the germline ends. The chain's CDR3 is CASGSPSGGQPQHF. DNA for the CDR3: TGTGCCAGCGGTAGTCCTAGCGGGGGTCAGCCCCAGCATTTT.

In DNA, the CDR3 is TGCGCCAGCAGCCAAGATTTTGCCAGGGTCCGATATGAAGCTTTCTTT. Translated, it gives CASSQDFARVRYEAFF. The V call is TRBV4-1, the J call TRBJ1-1; D is possibly TRBD1 (5 bases). CDR3 size: 16 residues. The V gene lost 0 bases and the J gene lost 7 bases, with 18 bases spanning the gap. The germline V gene has CDR1 MGHRA and CDR2 YSYEKL.

This rearrangement joins TRBV6-1 to TRBJ1-5; D may be TRBD1 (6 bases). Trimming took off 6 bases at V and 0 bases at J, with 18 bases between the two ends. Per the germline V gene, CDR1 is MNHNS and CDR2 is SASEGT. The CDR3 covers 17 residues. For the CDR3, the DNA is TGTGCCAGCAGCGAACGGGGCAGGGGTTATAGCAATCAGCCCCAGCATTTT. The encoded protein is CASSERGRGYSNQPQHF.

The genes are TRBV6-4 and TRBJ1-4, with 11 bases matching TRBD1. Germline V gene sequence: CDR1 MRHNA, CDR2 SNTAGT. This CDR3 is 17 amino acids long. V dropped 10 bases and J dropped 8; count of bases not matched to a gene: 18. DNA for the CDR3: TGTGCCACCAGACGCTCTATTGGGGACAGGGGGGAGGAAAAACTGTTTTTT. This sequence encodes CATRRSIGDRGEEKLFF.

CDR3 in DNA: TGTGCCAGCTCACCACGGCGGGTCCCTAGCTCTGGAAACACCATATATTTT. Its translation is CASSPRRVPSSGNTIYF. The rearrangement joins TRBV18 to TRBJ1-3; D call uncertain. The CDR3 has 17 amino acids. V gave up 1 base and J gave up 0 bases, with 13 bases separating them. Germline V gene sequence: CDR1 KGHSH, CDR2 LQKENI.

For this clone: The sample carries other DNA sequences with the same CDR3. This sequence joins TRBV28 and TRBJ1-2, with unresolved D. The CDR3 extends over 11 amino acids. Germline assignment: CDR1 MDHEN and CDR2 SYDVKM. Trimming took off 6 bases at V and 2 bases at J, with 4 bases between the two ends. CDR3 in amino acids: CASSLNYGYTF. DNA for the CDR3: TGTGCCAGCAGCCTCAACTATGGCTACACCTTC.

J is TRBJ2-2 and V is TRBV27; tentative D call: TRBD2 (6 bases). Germline V gene sequence: CDR1 MNHEY, CDR2 SMNVEV (reference sequence). Trimming stripped 6 bases from V and 2 bases from J, with 13 bases between. This CDR3 has 15 amino acids. The CDR3 region has the DNA TGTGCCAGCAGCCTGGAGGGACCTAACACCGGGGAGCTGTTTTTT. It encodes CASSLEGPNTGELFF.

The chain employs TRBV29-1 and TRBJ2-1; D is unresolved. With 5 bases removed from V and 0 bases from J, the gap between germline ends came to 14 bases. Germline lookup yields CDR1 SQVTM and CDR2 ANQGSEA. The CDR3 sequence is 15 residues long. Written as DNA, the CDR3 is TGCAGCGTTTCGGAGTGGTACTCCTCCTACAATGAGCAGTTCTTC. Translation: CSVSEWYSSYNEQFF.

Details on this clone: Its ends do not fully match the called genes, so a read error is possible. The CDR3 sequence is CASRLGQGVGYGYTF. In DNA, the CDR3 is TGCGCCAGCAGGTTGGGACAGGGGGTTGGCTATGGCTACACCTTC. The chain uses TRBV5-1 and TRBJ1-2; 11 nucleotides line up with TRBD1. The CDR3 is made up of 15 amino acids. In germline, CDR1 is SGHRS, CDR2 YFSETQ.

The chain recombines TRBV11-2 with TRBJ2-3; weak D call: TRBD1 (5 bases). CDR1 is SGHAT, CDR2 FQNNGV, per germline. The V and J ends lost 3 bases and 4 bases respectively, with 11 bases between them. There are 14 residues in the CDR3. The CDR3 sequence is CASSFAGISDTQYF. CDR3 coding DNA: TGTGCCAGCAGCTTTGCAGGGATTTCAGATACGCAGTATTTT.

The V and J genes are TRBV11-2 and TRBJ2-7; the D gene is possibly TRBD1 (6 bases). The CDR3 totals 17 residues. Looked up from germline, CDR1 is SGHAT and CDR2 is FQNNGV. The V and J ends lost 5 bases and 3 bases respectively, with 23 bases between them. The CDR3 sequence is CASSPVLAWTVNYEQYF. The CDR3 bases are TGTGCCAGCAGCCCTGTGTTGGCTTGGACAGTAAACTACGAGCAGTACTTC.

The gene calls are TRBV7-7 and TRBJ2-3; TRBD2 matches at 14 bases. This CDR3 region has 17 residues. CDR1 and CDR2 (germline): SSHAT, FNYEAQ (reference sequence). The J segment lost 4 bases and the V segment lost 4 bases, leaving 7 bases of the junction unmatched. The CDR3 DNA sequence: TGTGCCAGCAGCTCCGGGACTAGCGGGAGAAGGTCAGATACGCAGTATTTT. Residues: CASSSGTSGRRSDTQYF.

The V gene is TRBV5-5, the J gene TRBJ2-7; weak D call: TRBD2 (6 bases). Germline values: CDR1 SGHKS, CDR2 YYEKEE (reference sequence). Deletions cut 7 bases from V and 3 bases from J, with 14 bases between. The CDR3 has 13 amino acids. The CDR3 reads CASGRAGNYEQYF. In DNA, the CDR3 is TGTGCCAGCGGACGGGCGGGGAACTACGAGCAGTACTTC. The full variable domain, rest sourced from reference TRBV5-5 and TRBJ2-7, is DAGVTQSPTHLIKTRGQQVTLRCSPISGHKSVSWYQQVLGQGPQFIFQYYEKEERGRGNFPDRFSARQFPNYSSELNVNALLLGDSALYLCASGRAGNYEQYFGPGTRLTVT.